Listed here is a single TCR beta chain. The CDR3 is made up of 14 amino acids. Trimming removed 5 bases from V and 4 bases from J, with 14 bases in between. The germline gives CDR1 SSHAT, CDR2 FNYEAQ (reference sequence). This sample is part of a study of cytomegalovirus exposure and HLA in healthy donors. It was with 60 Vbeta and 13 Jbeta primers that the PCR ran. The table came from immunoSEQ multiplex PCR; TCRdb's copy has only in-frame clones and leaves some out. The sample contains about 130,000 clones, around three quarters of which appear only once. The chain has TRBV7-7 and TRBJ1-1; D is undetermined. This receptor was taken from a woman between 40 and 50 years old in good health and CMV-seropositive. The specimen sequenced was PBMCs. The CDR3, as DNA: TGTGCCAGCAGCCGTTGGGAGGTTGGCACTGAAGCTTTCTTT. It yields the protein CASSRWEVGTEAFF.